The present T cell receptor beta chain was sequenced within a study of blood T cells in healthy people across ages. CDR1 and CDR2 from the germline V gene are SNHLY and FYNNEI. The CDR3 contains 14 residues. V was clipped by 3 bases and J by 6 bases, with 11 bases between them. Healthy Caucasians from Russia aged about 6 to 90 served as donors. Using a J-beta primer mix together with a sample-barcoded 5' primer, a second PCR was run for roughly 6 to 12 cycles. TCRdb reprocessed the 5' RACE reads with MiXCR, giving one entry per CDR3 protein. This table holds some 860,000 distinct CDR3 sequences, about 61% found once. General study results and limits: Estimated diversity that came from one million T cells was considered an underestimate. Long-lived donors had more naive CD4+ cells and higher diversity than aged donors.

A word on this clonotype: Its antigen is currently unknown.

The clonotype originates from a man aged 35 to 55 in good health. The sample taken for sequencing was blood. The chain links TRBV2 to TRBJ2-2; D unresolved. The CDR3 reads CASSDYQRPGELFF. The CDR3 DNA is TGTGCCAGCAGTGACTATCAAAGGCCCGGGGAGCTGTTTTTT.